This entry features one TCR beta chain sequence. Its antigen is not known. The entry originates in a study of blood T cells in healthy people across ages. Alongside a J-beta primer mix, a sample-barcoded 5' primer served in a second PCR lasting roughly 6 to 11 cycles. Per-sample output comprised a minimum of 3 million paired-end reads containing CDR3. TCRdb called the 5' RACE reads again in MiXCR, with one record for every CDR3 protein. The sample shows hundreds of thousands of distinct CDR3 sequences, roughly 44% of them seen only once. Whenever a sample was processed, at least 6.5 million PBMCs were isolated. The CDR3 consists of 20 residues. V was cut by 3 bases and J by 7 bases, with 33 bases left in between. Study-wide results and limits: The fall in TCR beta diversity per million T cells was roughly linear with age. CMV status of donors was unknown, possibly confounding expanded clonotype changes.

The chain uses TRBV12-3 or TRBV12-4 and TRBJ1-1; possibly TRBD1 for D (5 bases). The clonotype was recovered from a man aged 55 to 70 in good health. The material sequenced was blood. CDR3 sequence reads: CASSFGREDAQGRPLYEAFF. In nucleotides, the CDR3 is TGTGCCAGCAGTTTTGGCAGGGAAGACGCTCAGGGTAGGCCCCTCTATGAAGCTTTCTTT.